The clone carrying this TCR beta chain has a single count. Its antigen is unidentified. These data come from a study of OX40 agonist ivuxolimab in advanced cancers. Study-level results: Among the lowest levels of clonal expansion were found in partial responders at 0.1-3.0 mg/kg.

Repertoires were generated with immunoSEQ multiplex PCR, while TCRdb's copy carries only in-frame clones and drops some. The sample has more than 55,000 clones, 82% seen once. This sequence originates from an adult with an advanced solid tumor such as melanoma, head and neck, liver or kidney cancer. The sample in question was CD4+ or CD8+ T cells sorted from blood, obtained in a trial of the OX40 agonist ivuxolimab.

The CDR3 bases are TGTGCCACAGGGACCGTCTACGAGCAGTACTTC. It encodes CATGTVYEQYF. The gene calls are TRBV28 and TRBJ2-7; D tentatively reads TRBD1 or TRBD2 (5 bases each). The CDR3 is 11 residues long. V lost 10 bases to trimming and J lost 3 bases, with 10 bases between them. CDR1 and CDR2 from the germline V gene are MDHEN and SYDVKM. Drawing the rest from reference TRBV28 and TRBJ2-7, the complete variable domain is DVKVTQSSRYLVKRTGEKVFLECVQDMDHENMFWYRQDPGLGLRLIYFSYDVKMKEKGDIPEGYSVSREKKERFSLILESASTNQTSMYLCATGTVYEQYFGPGTRLTVT.